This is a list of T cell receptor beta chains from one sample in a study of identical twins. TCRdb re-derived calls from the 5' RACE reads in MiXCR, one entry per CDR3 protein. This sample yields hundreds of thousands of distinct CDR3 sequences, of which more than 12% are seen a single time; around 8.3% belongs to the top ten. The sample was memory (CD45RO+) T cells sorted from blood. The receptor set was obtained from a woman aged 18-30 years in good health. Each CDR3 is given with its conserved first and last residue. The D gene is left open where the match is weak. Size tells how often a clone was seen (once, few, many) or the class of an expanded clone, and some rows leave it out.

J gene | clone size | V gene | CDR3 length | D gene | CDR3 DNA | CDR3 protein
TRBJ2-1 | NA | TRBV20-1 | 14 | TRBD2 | TGCAGTGCGGAAAGCGGGATTGCTTACAATGAGCAGTTCTTC | CSAESGIAYNEQFF
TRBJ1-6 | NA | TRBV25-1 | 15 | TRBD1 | TGTGCCAGCAGTGAAGGGAACAGGGGGAATTCACCCCTCCACTTT | CASSEGNRGNSPLHF
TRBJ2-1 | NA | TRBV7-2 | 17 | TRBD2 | TGTGCCAGCAGCAGAAAATTAGCGGGCATATCCTACAATGAGCAGTTCTTC | CASSRKLAGISYNEQFF
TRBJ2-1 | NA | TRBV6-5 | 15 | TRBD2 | TGTGCCAGCAGTTTCACTAGCGGCCCATACAATGAGCAGTTCTTC | CASSFTSGPYNEQFF
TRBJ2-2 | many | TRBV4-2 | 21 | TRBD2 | TGTGCCAGCAGCCAAGATGTTGGGCTAGCGGGGGGCCTCCCCAATCCCGGGGAGCTGTTTTTT | CASSQDVGLAGGLPNPGELFF
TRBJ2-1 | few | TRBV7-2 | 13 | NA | TGTGCCAGCAGCTCAAGAGTCGGCAATGAGCAGTTCTTC | CASSSRVGNEQFF
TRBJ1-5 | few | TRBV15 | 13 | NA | TGTGCCACCAGCAGAGATCCCATTCAGCCCCAGCATTTT | CATSRDPIQPQHF
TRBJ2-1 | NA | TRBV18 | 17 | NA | TGTGCCAGCTCACCCAAAACCCCTGGAGGGAACTACAATGAGCAGTTCTTC | CASSPKTPGGNYNEQFF
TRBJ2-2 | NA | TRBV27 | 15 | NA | TGTGCCACCAGCCGTCATCCTAGCGCCACCGGGGAGCTGTTTTTT | CATSRHPSATGELFF
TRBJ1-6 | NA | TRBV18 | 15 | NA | TGTGCCAGCTCACAACACGGACAGTATAATTCACCCCTCCACTTT | CASSQHGQYNSPLHF
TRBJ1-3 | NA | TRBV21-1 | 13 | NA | TGTGCCGGTAGGACGGTCTCTGGAAACACCATATATTTT | CAGRTVSGNTIYF
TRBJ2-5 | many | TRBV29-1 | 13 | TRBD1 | TGCAGCGTTGTTAGACAGGGAAGGGAGACCCAGTACTTC | CSVVRQGRETQYF
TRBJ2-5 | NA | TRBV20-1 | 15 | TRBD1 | TGCAGTGCTAGTAGGCCAGGGGGTGCGGTGGAGACCCAGTACTTC | CSASRPGGAVETQYF
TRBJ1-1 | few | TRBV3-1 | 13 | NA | TGTGCCAGCAGCCTCACAAGGAATATTGAAGCTTTCTTT | CASSLTRNIEAFF
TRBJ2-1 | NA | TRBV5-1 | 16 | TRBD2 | TGCGCCAGCAGCCCCCGACCGGGACTAGGTATGAGTGAGCAGTTCTTC | CASSPRPGLGMSEQFF
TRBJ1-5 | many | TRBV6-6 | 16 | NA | TGTGCCAGCAGTTCCTTAGGGACACAAGTTAATCAGCCCCAGCATTTT | CASSSLGTQVNQPQHF
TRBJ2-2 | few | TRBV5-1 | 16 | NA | TGCGCCAGCAGCTTAGAGATTGCGTCGAACACCGGGGAGCTGTTTTTT | CASSLEIASNTGELFF
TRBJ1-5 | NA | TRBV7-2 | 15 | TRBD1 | TGTGCCAGCAGCTGGAGGACAGGAAGCAATCAGCCCCAGCATTTT | CASSWRTGSNQPQHF
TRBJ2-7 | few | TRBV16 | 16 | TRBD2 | TGTGCCAGCAGCGATCTAGGACTAGCGGGAATCTACGAGCAGTACTTC | CASSDLGLAGIYEQYF
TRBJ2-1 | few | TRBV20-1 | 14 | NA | TGCAGTGCTAGGAGGGGCTGGTCTCCCAATGAGCAGTTCTTC | CSARRGWSPNEQFF
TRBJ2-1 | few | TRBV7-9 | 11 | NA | TGTGCGGGGAGACTCCTCACTGAGCAGTTCTTC | CAGRLLTEQFF
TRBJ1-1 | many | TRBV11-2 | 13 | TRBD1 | TGTGCCAGCAGCCTCCAGGGGGTCACTGAAGCTTTCTTT | CASSLQGVTEAFF
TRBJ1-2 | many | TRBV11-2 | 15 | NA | TGTGCCAGCAGCTTAGTGGGTGGAGCTAACTATGGCTACACCTTC | CASSLVGGANYGYTF
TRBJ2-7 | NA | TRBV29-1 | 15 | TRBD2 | TGCAGCGCCTCACTAGCGGGAGGGCCTGCCTACGAGCAGTACTTC | CSASLAGGPAYEQYF
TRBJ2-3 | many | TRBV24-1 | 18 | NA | TGTGCCACCAGTGATTCCCGTGGTCTCGATCGGGGTCCGGATACGCAGTATTTT | CATSDSRGLDRGPDTQYF
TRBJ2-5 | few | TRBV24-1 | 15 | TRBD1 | TGTGCCACCAGTGATTCCAGACAGGGTGTTGAGACCCAGTACTTC | CATSDSRQGVETQYF